The T cell receptor beta chain described here comes from a study of blood T cell repertoires in COVID-19. Looking at the study overall: There were acute and convalescent COVID-19 samples, and they came from the United States, Italy and Spain. PBMCs, B-cell-depleted T cells, or T cells provided the cDNA or gDNA that made up the material.

TCRdb's copy holds only in-frame clones and misses some; the assay was immunoSEQ multiplex PCR. This table has over 100,000 clones, 79% appearing once. This clone has just one count. The CDR3 contains 15 residues. Germline lookup yields CDR1 MNHNY and CDR2 SVGAGI (reference sequence). The junction had 4 bases not matched to a gene; V was cut back by 6 bases and J by 5 bases. This receptor was identified in a woman at least 80 years old with acute or convalescent COVID-19. Sequenced input: peripheral blood. This chain connects TRBV6-6 to TRBJ2-1, with 13 nucleotides matching TRBD2. The CDR3 protein is CASRGGTSGNNEQFF. The CDR3, as DNA: TGTGCCAGCAGGGGGGGGACTAGCGGGAACAATGAGCAGTTCTTC.